The clone carrying this T cell receptor (beta chain) was counted ten times or more. The sample is drawn from a study of patients and donors after allogeneic stem cell transplantation. TCRdb reanalysed the RT-PCR reads using MiXCR and keeps one entry per CDR3 protein. The data contain about a million distinct CDR3 sequences, roughly 17% of them singletons. The CDR3 is 14 residues long. Germline assignment: CDR1 MNHNS and CDR2 SASEGT. The V segment lost 8 bases and the J segment 5 bases; nucleotides outside the gene matches: 10. The sequence derives from a human donor who was either an allogeneic HSCT recipient or a stem cell or donor lymphocyte infusion donor (not recorded which). It is not recorded whose cells these are; they may come from a transplant donor. This chain connects TRBV6-1 to TRBJ1-2, with 8 bases identical to TRBD1. The material sequenced was blood, either unsorted or a sorted T cell fraction (not recorded which). CDR3: CASGLQGVGYGYTF. The CDR3 nucleotides read TGTGCCAGCGGCTTACAGGGGGTGGGGTATGGCTACACCTTC.